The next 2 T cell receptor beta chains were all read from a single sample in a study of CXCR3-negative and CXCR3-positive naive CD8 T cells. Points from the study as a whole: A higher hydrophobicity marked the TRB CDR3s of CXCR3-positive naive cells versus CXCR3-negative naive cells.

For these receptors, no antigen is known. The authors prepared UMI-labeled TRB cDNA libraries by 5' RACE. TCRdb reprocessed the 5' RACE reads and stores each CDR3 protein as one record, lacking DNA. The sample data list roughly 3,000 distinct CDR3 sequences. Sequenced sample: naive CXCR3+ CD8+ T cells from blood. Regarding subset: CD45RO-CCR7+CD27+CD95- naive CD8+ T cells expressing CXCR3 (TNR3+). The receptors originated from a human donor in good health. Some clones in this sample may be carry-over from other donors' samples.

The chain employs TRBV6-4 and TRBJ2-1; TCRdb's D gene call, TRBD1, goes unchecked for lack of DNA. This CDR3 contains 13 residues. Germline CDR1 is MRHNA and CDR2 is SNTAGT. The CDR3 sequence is CASSDLTGGAFLF.

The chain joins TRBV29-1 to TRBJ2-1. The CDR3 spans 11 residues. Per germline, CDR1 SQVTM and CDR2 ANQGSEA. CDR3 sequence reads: CSVVGADEQFF.